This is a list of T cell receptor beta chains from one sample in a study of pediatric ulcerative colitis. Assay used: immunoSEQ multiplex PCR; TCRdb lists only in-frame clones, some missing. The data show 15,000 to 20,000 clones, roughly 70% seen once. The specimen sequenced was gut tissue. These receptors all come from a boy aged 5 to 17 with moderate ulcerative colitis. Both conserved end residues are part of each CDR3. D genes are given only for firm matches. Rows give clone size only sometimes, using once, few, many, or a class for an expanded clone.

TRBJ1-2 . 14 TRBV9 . TGTGCCAGCAGCGTAGATGCGGGGAGCTATGGCTACACCTTC CASSVDAGSYGYTF
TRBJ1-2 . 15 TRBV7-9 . TGTGCCAGCAGCCTATCAGCAGGGCGGGGTGATGGCTACACCTTC CASSLSAGRGDGYTF
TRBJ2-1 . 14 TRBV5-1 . TGCGCCAGCAGCTTGGGGGGACCCTACAATGAGCAGTTCTTC CASSLGGPYNEQFF
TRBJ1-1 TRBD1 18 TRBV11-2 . TGTGCCAGCAGCTCGGAGCGACAGGGGACATTACGTAACACTGAAGCTTTCTTT CASSSERQGTLRNTEAFF
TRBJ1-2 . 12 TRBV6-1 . TGTGCCAGCAGTGAGCGGGCGATTGGCTACACCTTC CASSERAIGYTF
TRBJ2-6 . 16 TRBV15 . TGTGCCACCAGCAGGGGTAGTTCGGGAGGGGCCAACGTCCTGACTTTC CATSRGSSGGANVLTF
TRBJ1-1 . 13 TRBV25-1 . TGTGCCAGCAGTGACGGGCGGGGGGACAAAGCTTTCTTT CASSDGRGDKAFF
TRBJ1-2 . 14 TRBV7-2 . TGTGCCAGCCGCCCACAATACCTTCGGGCTGGCTACACCTTC CASRPQYLRAGYTF
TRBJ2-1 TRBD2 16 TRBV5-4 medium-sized TGTGCCAGCAGCAAAGCGGGGGGCAGTCGTTACAATGAGCAGTTCTTC CASSKAGGSRYNEQFF
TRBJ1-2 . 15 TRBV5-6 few TGTGCCAGCAGCAGGGGCGCAGGAGGGGACTATGGCTACACCTTC CASSRGAGGDYGYTF
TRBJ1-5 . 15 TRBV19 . TGTGCCAGTAGTATCTTCGGCATAAGCAATCAGCCCCAGCATTTT CASSIFGISNQPQHF
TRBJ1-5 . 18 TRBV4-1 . TGCGCCAGCAGCCAAGATCGCAGGGACCCCCTAAGCAATCAGCCCCAGCATTTT CASSQDRRDPLSNQPQHF
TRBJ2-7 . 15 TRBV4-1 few TGCGCCAGCAGCCAAGATCGGGCCCAGCCGAACGAGCAGTACTTC CASSQDRAQPNEQYF
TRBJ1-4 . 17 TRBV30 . TGTGCCTGGGGTAAGGGGGGAGTTAATGCAACTAATGAAAAACTGTTTTTT CAWGKGGVNATNEKLFF
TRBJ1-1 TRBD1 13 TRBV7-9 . TGTGCCAGCCTCAGGGGGCCCGTCACTGAAGCTTTCTTT CASLRGPVTEAFF
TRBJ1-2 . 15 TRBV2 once TGTGCCAGCAGTTTGGCTCGCGGCGGGAACTATGGCTACACCTTC CASSLARGGNYGYTF
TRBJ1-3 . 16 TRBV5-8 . TGTGCCAGCAGCTTGGGAGTAGGGGATTTTGGAAACACCATATATTTT CASSLGVGDFGNTIYF
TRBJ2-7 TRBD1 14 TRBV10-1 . TGCGCCAGCAGCGATGGGACAGGGAGCCGACGACAGTACTTC CASSDGTGSRRQYF
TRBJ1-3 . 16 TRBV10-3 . TGTGCCATCAGCCCTCTCACGAGTTCTGCTGGAAACACCATATATTTT CAISPLTSSAGNTIYF
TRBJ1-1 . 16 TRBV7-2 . TGTGCCAGCAGCTTATACCCCGTAATAGGAGTCGCTGAAGCTTTCTTT CASSLYPVIGVAEAFF
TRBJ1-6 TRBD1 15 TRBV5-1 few TGCGCCAGCAGCTGGGAGGGACAGGGGAATTCACCCCTCCACTTT CASSWEGQGNSPLHF
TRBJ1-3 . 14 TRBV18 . TGTGCCAGCTCACCACCAGGGACTGGAAACACCATATATTTT CASSPPGTGNTIYF
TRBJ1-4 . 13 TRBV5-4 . TGTGCCAGCAGCTTCTCAGGGACTGAAAAACTGTTTTTT CASSFSGTEKLFF
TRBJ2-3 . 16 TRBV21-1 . TGTGCCAGCAGCAAAGTAGTGGGGACTAGCACAGATACGCAGTATTTT CASSKVVGTSTDTQYF
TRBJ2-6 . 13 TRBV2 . TGTGCCAGCCCGGCAACTGGGGCCAACGTCCTGACTTTC CASPATGANVLTF
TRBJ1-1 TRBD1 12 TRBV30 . TGTGCCTGGAGGCCTACAGGGGGGGCTGCTTTCTTT CAWRPTGGAAFF
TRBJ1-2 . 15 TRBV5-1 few TGCGCCAGCAGCTTGGGGTATGGGGCGGCTGATGGCTACACCTTC CASSLGYGAADGYTF
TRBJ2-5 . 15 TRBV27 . TGTGCCAGCAGTTTCAGGGACCCCCGGGGGGAGACCCAGTACTTC CASSFRDPRGETQYF
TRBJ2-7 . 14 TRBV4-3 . TGCGCCAGCAGCCAAGCCGCGAATTCCTACGAGCAGTACTTC CASSQAANSYEQYF
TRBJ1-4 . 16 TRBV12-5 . TGTGCTAGTGGTTTGGTATTAGCCAGTCTAAACGAAAAACTGTTTTTT CASGLVLASLNEKLFF
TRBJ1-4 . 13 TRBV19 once TGTGCCAGTAGCCGGGGGATGAATGAAAAACTGTTTTTT CASSRGMNEKLFF
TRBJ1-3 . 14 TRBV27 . TGTGCCAGCAGTTCGTTACTGCCGGGAAACACCATATATTTT CASSSLLPGNTIYF
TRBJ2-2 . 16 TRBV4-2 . TGTGCCAGCAGCCAAGATTGGATGGGGAACACCGGGGAGCTGTTTTTT CASSQDWMGNTGELFF
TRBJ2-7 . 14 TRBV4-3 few TGCGCCAGCAGCCAAGAAGACTACTCCTACGAGCAGTACTTC CASSQEDYSYEQYF
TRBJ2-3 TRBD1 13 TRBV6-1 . TGTGCCAGCAGGACAGGGGAGACAGATACGCAGTATTTT CASRTGETDTQYF
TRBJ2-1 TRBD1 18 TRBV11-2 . TGTGCCAGCAGCTCACCCCGGGGACAGGGCGCGAGGTACAATGAGCAGTTCTTC CASSSPRGQGARYNEQFF
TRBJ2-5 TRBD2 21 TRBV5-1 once TGCGCCAGCAGCTTGGATTCGGTTCCCGGGACTAGCGGGGGGCTAAGAGGGACCCAGTACTTC CASSLDSVPGTSGGLRGTQYF
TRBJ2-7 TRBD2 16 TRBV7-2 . TGTGCCAGCAGCTTAGGACAAGCGGGAGGGCCAAAAGAGCAGTACTTC CASSLGQAGGPKEQYF
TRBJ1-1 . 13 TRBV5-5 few TGTGCCAGCAGCTTGTCCGCCTACACTGAAGCTTTCTTT CASSLSAYTEAFF
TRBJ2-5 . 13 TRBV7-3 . TGTGCCAGCAGCTTACTCCCCCAAGAGACCCAGTACTTC CASSLLPQETQYF
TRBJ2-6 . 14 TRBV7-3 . TGTGCCAGCAGCTTAAGCTCTGGGGCCAACGTCCTGACTTTC CASSLSSGANVLTF
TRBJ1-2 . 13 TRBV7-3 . TGTGCCAGCAGCTCCGACGGCGGAAAAGGCTACACCTTC CASSSDGGKGYTF
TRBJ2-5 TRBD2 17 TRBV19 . TGTGCCAGTAGGAAACTAGCGGGAGGACCCATACAAGAGACCCAGTACTTC CASRKLAGGPIQETQYF
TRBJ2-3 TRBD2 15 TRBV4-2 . TGTGCCAGCAGCCAAGGGACTAGCGGGCTAGATACGCAGTATTTT CASSQGTSGLDTQYF
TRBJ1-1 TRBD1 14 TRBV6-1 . TGTGCCAGCAGTGGGAGGACAGGGGGCACTGAAGCTTTCTTT CASSGRTGGTEAFF
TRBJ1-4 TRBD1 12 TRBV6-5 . TGTGCCAGCAGGACAGGGAATGAAAAACTGTTTTTT CASRTGNEKLFF
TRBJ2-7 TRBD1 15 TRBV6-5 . TGTGCCAGCAGTTATAACAGGGGTGGTGGTTACGAGCAGTACTTC CASSYNRGGGYEQYF
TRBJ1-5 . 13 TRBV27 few TGTGCCAGCCGGGGACAATACAATCAGCCCCAGCATTTT CASRGQYNQPQHF
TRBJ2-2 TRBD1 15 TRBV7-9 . TGTGCCAGCAGCGCAGACAGGGGCCACACCGGGGAGCTGTTTTTT CASSADRGHTGELFF
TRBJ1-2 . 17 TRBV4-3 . TGCGCCAGCAGCCAAGATTCAGCGGGAAGCGGGGGCTACGGCTACACCTTC CASSQDSAGSGGYGYTF
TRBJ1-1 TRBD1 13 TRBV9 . TGTGCCAGCTCCCAGGGGGGGGGAACTGAAGCTTTCTTT CASSQGGGTEAFF
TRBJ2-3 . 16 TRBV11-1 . TGTGCCAGCAGCTTAGGATCGCGGCAGGGAGGATCAACGCAGTATTTT CASSLGSRQGGSTQYF
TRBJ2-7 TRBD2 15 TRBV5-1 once TGCGCCAGCAGCCCCGGACTAGCGGGAGAATATGAGCAGTACTTC CASSPGLAGEYEQYF